This T cell receptor beta chain comes out of a study of OX40 agonist ivuxolimab in advanced cancers. Only in-frame clones appear in the TCRdb table, and some are missing; sequencing was by immunoSEQ multiplex PCR. The data hold more than 65,000 clones, with approximately 89% observed a single time. CDR3 size: 15 residues. Germline lookup yields CDR1 SEHNR and CDR2 FQNEAQ (reference sequence). The junction had 10 bases not matched to a gene; V was cut back by 3 bases and J by 7 bases. The sequencing used CD4+ or CD8+ T cells sorted from blood, collected in a trial of the OX40 agonist ivuxolimab. This TCR was recovered from an adult with an advanced solid tumor such as melanoma, head and neck, liver or kidney cancer. V and J are TRBV7-9 and TRBJ2-7, with 9 bases fitting TRBD2. Written as DNA, the CDR3 is TGTGCCAGCAGCTTCGTGGGTAGCGGGAGTTATGAGCAGTACTTC. Residues: CASSFVGSGSYEQYF.